This T cell receptor beta chain is drawn from a study of T cell responses to AZD1222 COVID-19 vaccine. In this sample, this clone turned up once. The method was immunoSEQ multiplex PCR; TCRdb's version includes in-frame clones alone and lacks a portion of them. The sample records over 100,000 clones, less than 95% being singletons. This receptor was identified in an adult in good health. The sequencing here drew on peripheral blood, taken on day 0 of AZD1222 vaccination.

The CDR3, as DNA: TGTGCCAGCAGTTTATCTCCAGGGACCTCCTACAATGAGCAGTTCTTC. Translated: CASSLSPGTSYNEQFF. The V call is TRBV27, the J call TRBJ2-1; D may match TRBD1 or TRBD2 (5 bases each). The CDR3 totals 16 residues. Germline values: CDR1 MNHEY, CDR2 SMNVEV (reference sequence). With 0 bases removed from V and 0 bases from J, the gap between germline ends came to 9 bases.